The next 12 T cell receptor beta chains were all read from a single sample in a study of tumor-infiltrating lymphocytes in primary liver carcinoma. Unsorted bulk tissue of roughly 18-32 mg yielded co-extracted RNA and DNA. A constant-region primer primed TCR beta cDNA synthesis from 450 to 550 ng of total RNA. The TCR beta library was amplified through three nested multiplex PCR rounds in a modified ARM-PCR procedure. Both of the initial two PCR rounds ran for roughly 11 cycles and employed TRBV1-TRBV30 forward primers alongside a C-beta reverse primer. TCRdb ran MiXCR on the multiplex PCR reads and lists one entry per CDR3 protein. The sample holds approximately 73,000 distinct CDR3 sequences; roughly two thirds are singletons and the top ten take 12% to 15%. The sequencing sample was made of liver tumor tissue from sampling region 4. Documented subset: tumor region T4, right-lateral pole. These receptors were taken from a woman aged 55 to 70 with primary liver carcinoma and hepatitis B virus infection.

Many counts were recorded for this clonotype. This chain uses TRBV5-1 with TRBJ2-5, with 11 bases lining up with TRBD1. Germline assignment: CDR1 SGHRS and CDR2 YFSETQ. V lost 4 bases, J lost 5 bases, and 7 bases stayed unmatched. There are 15 residues in the CDR3. The CDR3 DNA reads TGCGCCAGCAGCCTGGGACAGGGGGGTGTGGAGACCCAGTACTTC. It encodes CASSLGQGGVETQYF. Full variable domain (remainder filled in from reference TRBV5-1 and TRBJ2-5): KAGVTQTPRYLIKTRGQQVTLSCSPISGHRSVSWYQQTPGQGLQFLFEYFSETQRNKGNFPGRFSGRQFSNSRSEMNVSTLELGDSALYLCASSLGQGGVETQYFGPGTRLLVL.

About this clonotype itself: Its ends do not fully match the called genes, so a read error is possible. The chain has TRBV10-3 and TRBJ2-7; the match to TRBD2 covers 9 bases. Germline V CDR1 and CDR2: ENHRY, SYGVKD. This CDR3 is built from 17 residues. The CDR3, as DNA: TGTGCCATCCGTGATCCTGGCCTGGCGGGAGGGCCCAACGAGCAGTACTTC. It encodes CAIRDPGLAGGPNEQYF.

A note on this clonotype: A junction boundary mismatches the germline segment, possibly from a read error. V and J are TRBV5-4 and TRBJ2-7, with 8 bases aligning to TRBD2. The CDR3 is made up of 14 amino acids. The germline gives CDR1 SGHNT, CDR2 YYREEE (reference sequence). The CDR3 coding sequence is TGTGCCAGCAGCCCAGGACTAGCCGTTTCAGAGCAGCACTTC. Translating gives CASSPGLAVSEQHF. Full variable domain (remainder filled in from reference TRBV5-4 and TRBJ2-7): ETGVTQSPTHLIKTRGQQVTLRCSSQSGHNTVSWYQQALGQGPQFIFQYYREEENGRGNFPPRFSGLQFPNYSSELNVNALELDDSALYLCASSPGLAVSEQHFGPGTRLTVT.

This clonotype was observed at least ten times. V usage is TRBV6-6 and J usage is TRBJ2-7, with 7 bases identical to TRBD2. CDR1 MNHNY and CDR2 SVGAGI come from the germline V gene (reference sequence). Trimming took 5 bases from V and 6 from J; bases not matched to a gene: 13. There are 15 residues in the CDR3. For the CDR3, the DNA is TGTGCCAGCAGTCCGGAGGGGCGGGAGATTTCCGAGCAGTACTTC. Translation gives CASSPEGREISEQYF.

This clonotype was observed a few times. The junction does not match germline at one end; this may be a read error. The chain employs TRBV19 and TRBJ2-2, with a possible D match to TRBD2 (5 bases). CDR1 and CDR2 (germline): LNHDA, SQIVND (reference sequence). This CDR3 has 15 amino acids. Here the CDR3 DNA reads TGTGCCAGTAGTGTAGGCTACGCGAACACCGGGGAGCTGCTTTTT. Its translation is CASSVGYANTGELLF.

This clonotype is classed as medium-sized (0.01 to 0.1%). V is TRBV11-1 and J is TRBJ2-3; no definite D call. Germline V gene data show CDR1 as SGHAT and CDR2 as FQDESV (reference sequence). The CDR3 covers 14 residues. The V gene lost 1 base and the J gene lost 0 bases, with 5 bases spanning the gap. The CDR3 sequence is CASSLGQSTDTQYF. In nucleotides, the CDR3 is TGTGCCAGCAGCTTAGGGCAGAGCACAGATACGCAGTATTTT. The whole variable domain, remainder taken from reference TRBV11-1 and TRBJ2-3, is EAEVAQSPRYKITEKSQAVAFWCDPISGHATLYWYRQILGQGPELLVQFQDESVVDDSQLPKDRFSAERLKGVDSTLKIQPAELGDSAMYLCASSLGQSTDTQYFGPGTRLTVL.

A remark on this clonotype: At one of its ends the junction is not consistent with the germline gene, which may arise from a read error. The chain joins TRBV30 to TRBJ2-7; unclear D gene. The CDR3 consists of 16 residues. In germline, CDR1 is GTSNPN, CDR2 SVGIG (reference sequence). CDR3 amino acids: CAWSVVGGIRSYVQYF. CDR3 bases: TGTGCCTGGAGTGTCGTAGGTGGGATACGCTCCTACGTGCAGTACTTC.

In its sample, this clonotype was seen a few times. A junction boundary mismatches the germline segment, possibly from a read error. The chain uses TRBV11-3 and TRBJ2-1; D is unclear. The CDR3 has 12 amino acids. The germline CDR1 and CDR2 sequences are SGHNT and YENEEA. The CDR3 region has the DNA TGTGTCAGCAGCTTAAATGTCAATGAGCAGTTCTTC. Encoded protein: CVSSLNVNEQFF.

Points on this clonotype: No conserved phenylalanine or tryptophan is present at the end of the CDR3, so a read error is the likely explanation. This sequence joins TRBV11-2 and TRBJ2-3, with TRBD2 as a possible D gene (5 bases). CDR1 and CDR2 (germline): SGHAT, FQNNGV. CDR3 length: 17 amino acids. The CDR3 is CVSSLAMGRRSTDTQYL. The CDR3 DNA follows: TGTGTCAGTAGCTTAGCAATGGGGAGAAGGAGCACAGATACGCAGTATCTT.

A word on this clonotype: Just one base apart from a much larger clone, this may be a read error. The V and J genes are TRBV5-1 and TRBJ2-1; no firm D call. Deletions cut 4 bases from V and 2 bases from J, with 16 bases between. This CDR3 comprises 16 residues. Germline V gives CDR1 SGHRS, CDR2 YFSETQ. This chain's CDR3 is CASSPSPRPPYNEQFF. The CDR3 DNA follows: TGCGCCAGCAGCCCCAGCCCAAGGCCTCCCTACAATGAGCAGTTCTTC.

With regard to this clonotype: The junction and the germline gene differ at one end; a read error may be behind it. V gene TRBV6-6 combines with J gene TRBJ2-2; tentative D call: TRBD2 (5 bases). This CDR3 has 12 residues. The V gene's germline CDR1 is MNHNY and CDR2 SVGAGI (reference sequence). The CDR3, as DNA: TGTGCCAGCTATCGGGAACCCGGGGAACTGTATTTT. As protein: CASYREPGELYF.

This chain uses TRBV7-8 with TRBJ1-1, with D possibly matching TRBD1 (6 bases). V dropped 1 base and J dropped 3 bases, with 9 bases sitting between them. This CDR3 comprises 14 residues. The germline V gene encodes CDR1 SGHVS and CDR2 FQNEAQ. CDR3 region: CASSLVGGDTEAFF. The CDR3 bases are TGTGCCAGCAGCTTAGTAGGGGGGGACACTGAAGCTTTCTTT.